Shown below are 27 T cell receptor beta chains from a single sample sequenced in a study of blood T cell repertoires in COVID-19. The data were produced by immunoSEQ multiplex PCR, yet TCRdb's version contains in-frame clones alone and is incomplete. The repertoire holds under 200,000 clones, about 81% seen once, with around 15% in the top ten. The sample was peripheral blood. These receptors were obtained from a man younger than 40 with active or convalescent COVID-19.

The genes are TRBV11-3 and TRBJ1-1, with 11 bases lining up with TRBD1. CDR3 size: 13 residues. V lost 8 bases, J lost 5 bases, and 4 bases stayed unmatched. Germline values: CDR1 SGHNT, CDR2 YENEEA. This chain's CDR3 is CASDGQGATEAFF. The CDR3 DNA sequence: TGTGCCAGCGACGGACAGGGGGCAACTGAAGCTTTCTTT.

This clone is a singleton in its sample. V gene TRBV7-9 combines with J gene TRBJ1-2, with 7 bases fitting TRBD1. CDR1 and CDR2 (germline): SEHNR, FQNEAQ (reference sequence). The V segment lost 1 base and the J segment 3 bases; nucleotides outside the gene matches: 8. The CDR3 extends over 16 amino acids. The CDR3 region is CASSLGGGTGDYGYTF. Here the CDR3 DNA reads TGTGCCAGCAGCTTAGGCGGAGGTACAGGGGACTATGGCTACACCTTC.

The rearrangement joins TRBV19 to TRBJ2-1; D gene uncertain. Looked up from germline, CDR1 is LNHDA and CDR2 is SQIVND (reference sequence). V lost 1 base and J lost 4, with 5 bases in between. The CDR3 has 13 residues. The CDR3 coding sequence is TGTGCCAGTAGTATAGGCCGGTACAATGAGCAGTTCTTC. It encodes CASSIGRYNEQFF.

The rearrangement links TRBV6-5 to TRBJ1-3; 7 nucleotides match TRBD1. J was trimmed by 0 bases and V by 6 bases; bases with no gene match: 5. Per germline, CDR1 MNHEY and CDR2 SVGAGI. The length of the CDR3 is 15 residues. The CDR3 region is CASSQTGFSGNTIYF. CDR3 DNA: TGTGCCAGCAGCCAGACAGGGTTCTCTGGAAACACCATATATTTT.

V gene TRBV4-1 combines with J gene TRBJ1-1; 7 bases line up with TRBD1. V was clipped by 5 bases and J by 6 bases; unmatched bases: 6. The germline V gene has CDR1 MGHRA and CDR2 YSYEKL. There are 13 residues in the CDR3. The CDR3 coding sequence is TGCGCCAGCAGCTCAAGGCAGGGGGCTGAAGCTTTCTTT. Its protein is CASSSRQGAEAFF.

This clone appeared a few times. This chain uses TRBV6-1 with TRBJ2-4; 8 nucleotides match TRBD1. Unmatched junction bases numbered 3, after V lost 1 base and J lost 4 bases. CDR1 MNHNS and CDR2 SASEGT come from the germline V gene. The CDR3 contains 15 residues. The CDR3 DNA is TGTGCCAGCAGTGAAGTCGGGACAGGTAAAAACATTCAGTACTTC. Encoded protein: CASSEVGTGKNIQYF.

The chain uses TRBV7-2 and TRBJ2-1; 12 positions agree with TRBD1. Per the germline V gene, CDR1 is SGHTA and CDR2 is FQGNSA. The CDR3 is made up of 17 amino acids. Trimming took 1 base from V and 4 from J; bases not matched to a gene: 5. CDR3 bases: TGTGCCAGCAGCTTAGGGGGACAGGGGGCATGGTACAATGAGCAGTTCTTC. It encodes CASSLGGQGAWYNEQFF.

The chain recombines TRBV6-5 with TRBJ1-5; TRBD1 matches at 8 bases. Germline CDR1 MNHEY, CDR2 SVGAGI. The CDR3 length is 15 residues. V trimming: 6 bases; J trimming: 0 bases; junction bases outside the gene matches: 4. CDR3 sequence reads: CASRRTGYSNQPQHF. The CDR3 coding sequence is TGTGCCAGCAGACGGACAGGGTATAGCAATCAGCCCCAGCATTTT.

This clone was detected only a few times. V and J are TRBV30 and TRBJ1-4, with TRBD1 as a possible D gene (5 bases). Per germline, CDR1 GTSNPN and CDR2 SVGIG (reference sequence). The CDR3 is 19 residues long. V was trimmed by 1 base and J by 6 bases, leaving 27 bases between them. CDR3 sequence: CAWSGPRQLAEWGDEKLFF. As DNA, the CDR3 is TGTGCCTGGAGTGGGCCCAGACAGCTAGCCGAGTGGGGGGATGAAAAACTGTTTTTT.

The chain combines TRBV11-2 with TRBJ2-7, with 8 bases identical to TRBD1. V was pared by 3 bases and J by 1 base, with 11 bases of the junction left unmatched. The CDR3 runs to 17 residues. Germline CDR1 SGHAT, CDR2 FQNNGV. Written as DNA, the CDR3 is TGTGCCAGCAGCTTCCCTGGACAGGGAAAGGCGTCCTACGAGCAGTACGTC. It encodes CASSFPGQGKASYEQYV.

The V gene is TRBV5-1, the J gene TRBJ2-7; 7 bases align to TRBD1. The CDR3 extends over 15 amino acids. V was pared by 4 bases and J by 2 bases, with 9 bases of the junction left unmatched. CDR1 SGHRS and CDR2 YFSETQ come from the germline V gene. CDR3 DNA sequence: TGCGCCAGCAGCCCGGGGACAGCAGGCCCCTACGAGCAGTACGTC. Translating gives CASSPGTAGPYEQYV.

CDR3 residues: CASSPRRGEDTEAFF. In DNA form, the CDR3 reads TGTGCCAGTAGTCCTCGGAGGGGCGAGGACACTGAAGCTTTCTTT. This chain connects TRBV19 to TRBJ1-1; TRBD1 might be the D (5 bases). Germline V gene sequence: CDR1 LNHDA, CDR2 SQIVND (reference sequence). The CDR3 loop spans 15 amino acids. Trimming pared 5 bases from V and 3 bases from J, leaving 16 bases between.

The J gene is TRBJ1-4, the V gene TRBV24-1; TRBD1 aligns across 10 bases. The CDR3 is 15 amino acids. Germline assignment: CDR1 KGHDR and CDR2 SFDVKD. V trimming: 4 bases; J trimming: 8 bases; junction bases outside the gene matches: 6. The CDR3 loop reads CATSETGQGREKLFF. DNA for the CDR3: TGTGCCACCAGTGAGACGGGACAGGGGAGGGAAAAACTGTTTTTT.

This clone was detected once. DNA of the CDR3: TGTGCCAGCAGCACGGACAGGGCTTTAGAGACCCAGTACTTC. Encoded protein: CASSTDRALETQYF. The chain combines TRBV7-9 with TRBJ2-5, with TRBD1 identical over 8 bases. Unmatched junction bases numbered 6, after V lost 5 bases and J lost 4 bases. Germline V gives CDR1 SEHNR, CDR2 FQNEAQ (reference sequence). This CDR3 contains 14 residues.

This clone has just a few counts. This rearrangement joins TRBV9 to TRBJ1-6; TRBD1 might be the D (5 bases). This CDR3 is built from 18 residues. In germline, CDR1 is SGDLS, CDR2 YYNGEE. Deletions cut 3 bases from V and 8 bases from J, with 24 bases between. Written as DNA, the CDR3 is TGTGCCAGCAGCGGAGCCCTTCTCAGGGCCGGAGGGTATTCACCCCTCCACTTT. It codes for CASSGALLRAGGYSPLHF.

The V and J genes are TRBV27 and TRBJ1-2; 7 nucleotides agree with TRBD1. Germline V lookup: CDR1 MNHEY, CDR2 SMNVEV (reference sequence). The CDR3 totals 15 residues. The V segment lost 3 bases and the J segment 3 bases; nucleotides outside the gene matches: 7. CDR3 protein: CASSLRGGGHYGYTF. CDR3 coding DNA: TGTGCCAGCAGTTTGAGAGGGGGCGGCCACTATGGCTACACCTTC.

This chain links TRBV18 with TRBJ2-5; D unclear. Trimming shortened V by 2 bases and J by 4 bases, and 5 bases separated the two germline ends. The CDR3 sequence is 12 residues long. Germline-derived CDR1 and CDR2 are KGHSH and LQKENI. CDR3: CASSPGRETQYF. CDR3 bases: TGTGCCAGCTCACCAGGGCGAGAGACCCAGTACTTC.

The chain recombines TRBV5-1 with TRBJ1-3; the D is unclear. CDR1 and CDR2 from the germline V gene are SGHRS and YFSETQ. The V and J ends lost 0 bases and 4 bases respectively, with 8 bases between them. The CDR3 runs to 14 residues. For the CDR3, the DNA is TGCGCCAGCAGCTTGGGTGGCCACGGAAACACCATATATTTT. Translation: CASSLGGHGNTIYF.

The rearrangement joins TRBV18 to TRBJ1-6; D is ambiguous. Trimming pared 3 bases from V and 1 base from J, leaving 10 bases between. CDR3 size: 16 residues. Germline V gene sequence: CDR1 KGHSH, CDR2 LQKENI. CDR3: CASSPVPGSYNSPLHF. In nucleotides, the CDR3 is TGTGCCAGCTCACCGGTCCCGGGTTCCTATAATTCACCCCTCCACTTT.

V gene TRBV5-4 combines with J gene TRBJ1-1, with 10 positions matching TRBD1. The J segment lost 1 base and the V segment lost 3 bases, leaving 0 bases of the junction unmatched. Germline values: CDR1 SGHNT, CDR2 YYREEE (reference sequence). The CDR3 is 14 amino acids. In nucleotides, the CDR3 is TGTGCCAGCAGCTGGGACAGGGGGAACACTGAAGCTTTCTTT. Its protein product is CASSWDRGNTEAFF.

This chain links TRBV13 with TRBJ2-3, with 12 bases fitting TRBD2. This CDR3 region has 16 residues. CDR1 and CDR2 from the germline V gene are PRHDT and FYEKMQ (reference sequence). The ends lost 2 bases at V and 6 bases at J; junction bases unmatched: 6. CDR3 protein: CASSLLAGGPVDTQYF. In DNA form, the CDR3 reads TGTGCCAGCAGCTTACTAGCGGGAGGGCCTGTGGATACGCAGTATTTT.

The chain couples TRBV30 to TRBJ1-4; D gene ambiguous. This CDR3 comprises 13 residues. In germline, CDR1 is GTSNPN, CDR2 SVGIG (reference sequence). Trimming shortened V by 0 bases and J by 7 bases, and 9 bases separated the two germline ends. CDR3 DNA: TGTGCCTGGAGTGTAACAGAGGGTGAAAAACTGTTTTTT. It codes for CAWSVTEGEKLFF.

The chain employs TRBV28 and TRBJ1-2, with D maybe TRBD1 (6 bases). Germline CDR1 MDHEN, CDR2 SYDVKM. With 6 bases removed from V and 6 bases from J, the gap between germline ends came to 17 bases. The CDR3 is made up of 14 amino acids. CDR3 coding DNA: TGTGCCAGCAGCCCACCCGGACAGAAACATGGCTACACCTTC. Its protein is CASSPPGQKHGYTF.

The CDR3 protein is CASSPGVLLNTEAFF. The CDR3 region has the DNA TGTGCCAGCAGTCCAGGGGTATTGCTGAACACTGAAGCTTTCTTT. V and J are TRBV11-3 and TRBJ1-1, with D maybe TRBD1 (6 bases). This CDR3 region has 15 residues. Looked up from germline, CDR1 is SGHNT and CDR2 is YENEEA. V lost 6 bases to trimming and J lost 0 bases, with 14 bases between them.

This chain links TRBV19 with TRBJ1-5, with a possible D match to TRBD1 (5 bases). The CDR3 loop spans 15 amino acids. V was shortened by 1 base and J by 2 bases, with 9 bases between the two germline ends. Germline V gene sequence: CDR1 LNHDA, CDR2 SQIVND (reference sequence). The CDR3 sequence is CASSIGGAGNQPQHF. The DNA for the CDR3 is TGTGCCAGTAGTATAGGGGGCGCGGGCAATCAGCCCCAGCATTTT.

The chain has TRBV5-1 and TRBJ2-3; D is possibly TRBD2 (7 bases). There are 15 residues in the CDR3. Deletions cut 0 bases from V and 5 bases from J, with 13 bases between. Germline CDR1 reads SGHRS; CDR2 reads YFSETQ. CDR3: CASSLGSGGQDTQYF. CDR3 sequence (DNA): TGCGCCAGCAGCTTGGGTTCGGGGGGCCAAGATACGCAGTATTTT.

In this sample, this clone turned up a few times. This rearrangement joins TRBV2 to TRBJ1-1; D gene uncertain. Looked up from germline, CDR1 is SNHLY and CDR2 is FYNNEI. Trimming left V 10 bases short and J 6 bases short, with 18 bases between. The CDR3 runs to 13 residues. The CDR3 protein is CATIPRGSPEAFF. CDR3 coding DNA: TGTGCCACTATCCCGCGGGGAAGCCCTGAAGCTTTCTTT.